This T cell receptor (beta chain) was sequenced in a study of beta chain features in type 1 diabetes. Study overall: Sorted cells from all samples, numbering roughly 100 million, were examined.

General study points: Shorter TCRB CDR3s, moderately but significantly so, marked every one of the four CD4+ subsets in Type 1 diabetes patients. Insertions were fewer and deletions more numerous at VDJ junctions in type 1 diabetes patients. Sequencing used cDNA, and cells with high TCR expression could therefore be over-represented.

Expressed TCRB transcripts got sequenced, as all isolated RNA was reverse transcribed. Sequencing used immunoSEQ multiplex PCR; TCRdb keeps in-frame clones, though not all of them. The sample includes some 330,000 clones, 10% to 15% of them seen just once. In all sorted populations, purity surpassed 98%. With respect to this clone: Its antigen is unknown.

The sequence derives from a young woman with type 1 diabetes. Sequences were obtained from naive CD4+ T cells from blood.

The CDR3, as DNA: TGTGCCAGCAGCTTGGGACAAAATCAGCCCCAGCATTTT. As protein: CASSLGQNQPQHF. The rearrangement joins TRBV11-2 to TRBJ1-5, with a tentative D call TRBD1 (6 bases). CDR3 length: 13 residues. Germline lookup yields CDR1 SGHAT and CDR2 FQNNGV. V lost 3 bases and J 4 bases, leaving 7 bases between the germline ends.